One sample yielded the 21 T cell receptor beta chains listed below, sequenced in a study of blood T cell repertoires in COVID-19. The repertoire was sequenced with immunoSEQ multiplex PCR; TCRdb's copy has only in-frame clones and lacks some. This sample yields tens of thousands of clones, of which roughly 84% are seen a single time; 4.5% to 5.5% belongs to the top ten. Sequenced: peripheral blood. The receptors come from a woman in her sixties or seventies with acute or convalescent COVID-19.

The V gene is TRBV2, the J gene TRBJ1-2; a possible D gene is TRBD1 (6 bases). This CDR3 comprises 13 residues. V was cut by 7 bases and J by 8 bases, with 17 bases left in between. The germline V gene encodes CDR1 SNHLY and CDR2 FYNNEI. The CDR3 sequence: CASTLSGGGGYTF. The CDR3 coding sequence is TGTGCCAGCACCCTGAGCGGGGGGGGCGGCTACACCTTC. The variable domain in full, with the rest retrieved from reference TRBV2 and TRBJ1-2, is EPEVTQTPSHQVTQMGQEVILRCVPISNHLYFYWYRQILGQKVEFLVSFYNNEISEKSEIFDDQFSVERPDGSNFTLKIRSTKLEDSAMYFCASTLSGGGGYTFGSGTRLTVV.

J is TRBJ1-2 and V is TRBV7-2, with D unresolved. The germline V gene encodes CDR1 SGHTA and CDR2 FQGNSA. V gave up 1 base and J gave up 5 bases, with 11 bases separating them. The CDR3 is 14 amino acids. The CDR3 sequence: CASSLEQVSYGYTF. CDR3 nucleotide sequence: TGTGCCAGCAGCTTAGAGCAGGTTTCATATGGCTACACCTTC.

The J gene is TRBJ1-2, the V gene TRBV6-5, with D perhaps TRBD1 (5 bases). Germline values: CDR1 MNHEY, CDR2 SVGAGI. The CDR3 is 15 residues long. V lost 8 bases and J lost 0, with 16 bases in between. The DNA for the CDR3 is TGTGCCAGCCGAGACAGCGATACTTCTAACTATGGCTACACCTTC. Translated, it gives CASRDSDTSNYGYTF.

The CDR3 nucleotides are TGCGCCAGCTGTCGGGTGGCGGGTTCTAACTATGGCTACACCTTC. This sequence encodes CASCRVAGSNYGYTF. The chain carries TRBV5-1 and TRBJ1-2; no clear D gene. Trimming pared 7 bases from V and 0 bases from J, leaving 16 bases between. The CDR3 has 15 amino acids. In germline, CDR1 is SGHRS, CDR2 YFSETQ.

V and J are TRBV5-8 and TRBJ1-1; maybe TRBD1 (5 bases). Between the trimmed V and J ends, which lost 1 base and 1 base, there was a span of 5 bases. Per the germline V gene, CDR1 is SGHTS and CDR2 is YDEGEE. CDR3 length: 13 amino acids. The CDR3 loop is CASSLRGNTEAFF. The CDR3 DNA reads TGTGCCAGCAGCTTGAGGGGGAACACTGAAGCTTTCTTT.

A remark on this clone: One end of the junction varies from germline; a read error may be responsible. The chain has TRBV4-1 and TRBJ2-7, with TRBD2 matching over 10 bases. Germline V lookup: CDR1 MGHRA, CDR2 YSYEKL. This CDR3 has 16 amino acids. CDR3 protein: CASSKEPPGLAASHTF. In nucleotides, the CDR3 is TGCGCCAGCAGCAAAGAGCCCCCCGGACTAGCGGCGAGCCATACCTTC.

This clone appeared a few times. The rearrangement uses TRBV13 and TRBJ1-1; D is perhaps TRBD1 (5 bases). This CDR3 comprises 11 residues. The V gene lost 1 base and the J gene lost 11 bases, with 8 bases spanning the gap. Germline V CDR1 and CDR2: PRHDT, FYEKMQ (reference sequence). CDR3 coding DNA: TGTGCCAGCAGCTTAGAGCACAGGGCTTTCTTT. It yields the protein CASSLEHRAFF.

The chain couples TRBV24-1 to TRBJ2-1; 7 bases align to TRBD2. V lost 3 bases and J lost 12; bases outside the gene matches: 7. Per germline, CDR1 KGHDR and CDR2 SFDVKD. This CDR3 has 13 amino acids. CDR3 in DNA: TGTGCCACCAGTGATCACCCCGCTAGCGGGCAGTTCTTC. It codes for CATSDHPASGQFF.

The chain recombines TRBV5-1 with TRBJ1-1, with 8 positions matching TRBD1. The CDR3 runs to 15 residues. The germline gives CDR1 SGHRS, CDR2 YFSETQ. V trimming: 2 bases; J trimming: 3 bases; junction bases outside the gene matches: 6. The CDR3 sequence: CASSLSRGLDTEAFF. CDR3 coding DNA: TGCGCCAGCAGCTTATCCAGGGGGCTGGACACTGAAGCTTTCTTT.

This clone was detected only once. The chain couples TRBV29-1 to TRBJ2-2, with 9 positions matching TRBD2. Losses at the gene ends were 5 bases for V and 2 bases for J; bases not matched to a gene: 9. The CDR3 totals 16 residues. Germline loops: CDR1 SQVTM, CDR2 ANQGSEA. The CDR3 DNA reads as TGCAGCGTTCCCAGCGGGGGGCCTGCCAACACCGGGGAGCTGTTTTTT. Its protein is CSVPSGGPANTGELFF.

This chain connects TRBV10-3 to TRBJ2-5, with 7 bases aligning to TRBD1. In germline, CDR1 is ENHRY, CDR2 SYGVKD. After removal of 4 bases from V and 1 base from J, the junction contained 6 bases not matched to a gene. There are 15 residues in the CDR3. The CDR3 bases are TGTGCCATCAGTGTGTCGACAGGGCCCCAAGAGACCCAGTACTTC. This sequence encodes CAISVSTGPQETQYF.

The chain links TRBV2 to TRBJ2-4; D gene unclear. The CDR3 runs 13 residues. V dropped 4 bases and J dropped 0 bases, with 4 bases sitting between them. Germline-derived CDR1 and CDR2 are SNHLY and FYNNEI. The CDR3 sequence: CASSGQAKNIQYF. DNA of the CDR3: TGTGCCAGCAGTGGTCAAGCCAAAAACATTCAGTACTTC. The complete variable domain, with remaining parts taken from reference TRBV2 and TRBJ2-4, reads EPEVTQTPSHQVTQMGQEVILRCVPISNHLYFYWYRQILGQKVEFLVSFYNNEISEKSEIFDDQFSVERPDGSNFTLKIRSTKLEDSAMYFCASSGQAKNIQYFGAGTRLSVL.

The V call is TRBV15, the J call TRBJ2-6; 12 bases map to TRBD2. The CDR3 has 18 amino acids. Germline lookup yields CDR1 LNHNV and CDR2 YYDKDF (reference sequence). Germline trimming cut 3 bases from V and 3 bases from J; bases unmatched to any gene: 6. This CDR3 reads CATSRDLAGGFGANVLTF. In nucleotides, the CDR3 is TGTGCCACCAGCAGGGACCTAGCGGGGGGGTTTGGGGCCAACGTCCTGACTTTC.

The chain couples TRBV5-1 to TRBJ1-3; no definite D call. The CDR3 loop spans 13 amino acids. Germline CDR1 reads SGHRS; CDR2 reads YFSETQ. V lost 7 bases, J lost 2 bases, and 10 bases lay in between. CDR3 residues: CASGEGAGNTIYF. CDR3 nucleotide sequence: TGCGCCAGCGGAGAAGGTGCTGGAAACACCATATATTTT.

The chain joins TRBV6-1 to TRBJ1-5, with a weak D call TRBD1 (6 bases). The V gene's germline CDR1 is MNHNS and CDR2 SASEGT. V lost 2 bases and J 10 bases, leaving 12 bases between the germline ends. The CDR3 consists of 13 residues. CDR3 sequence: CASSEFVGGPQHF. The CDR3 DNA reads TGTGCCAGCAGTGAATTCGTAGGGGGTCCCCAGCATTTT.

V gene TRBV3-1 (or the pseudogene TRBV3-2) combines with J gene TRBJ2-1; 8 positions agree with TRBD2. V was clipped by 6 bases and J by 4 bases; unmatched bases: 8. The CDR3 is made up of 15 amino acids. Germline-derived CDR1 and CDR2 are LGHDT and YNNKEL (reference sequence). CDR3 loop: CASRQRGNPYNEQFF. CDR3 DNA: TGTGCCAGCAGACAGCGGGGGAACCCATACAATGAGCAGTTCTTC.

V gene TRBV12-3 or TRBV12-4 combines with J gene TRBJ1-1; D unclear. The CDR3 consists of 13 residues. Deletions cut 3 bases from V and 6 bases from J, with 11 bases between. CDR3 sequence: CASSLLGSAEAFF. Here the CDR3 DNA reads TGTGCCAGCAGTTTGCTGGGGAGCGCTGAAGCTTTCTTT.

The chain uses TRBV11-2 and TRBJ1-1; tentative D call: TRBD1 (5 bases). CDR1 and CDR2 (germline): SGHAT, FQNNGV. There are 14 residues in the CDR3. Trimming pared 4 bases from V and 3 bases from J, leaving 12 bases between. In nucleotides, the CDR3 is TGTGCCAGCAGCTCGCAGGGAAAGGACACTGAAGCTTTCTTT. The encoded protein is CASSSQGKDTEAFF.

The chain is built from TRBV7-9 and TRBJ2-1; TRBD2 agrees at 14 bases. J gave up 3 bases and V 4 bases, and 5 bases lay outside the gene matches. Germline assignment: CDR1 SEHNR and CDR2 FQNEAQ (reference sequence). The CDR3 contains 17 residues. Written as DNA, the CDR3 is TGTGCCAGCAGCTCGGGACTAGCGGGGGAGATCTACAATGAGCAGTTCTTC. The encoded protein is CASSSGLAGEIYNEQFF.

The chain is built from TRBV18 and TRBJ2-2; 11 nucleotides align to TRBD2. The ends lost 3 bases at V and 4 bases at J; junction bases unmatched: 1. Germline V CDR1 and CDR2: KGHSH, LQKENI. CDR3 size: 15 residues. In DNA form, the CDR3 reads TGTGCCAGCTCACCTACTAGCGGGGGCACCGGGGAGCTGTTTTTT. Amino acids: CASSPTSGGTGELFF.

The chain couples TRBV30 to TRBJ1-6, with 7 bases matching TRBD1. J lost 2 bases, V lost 0 bases, and 4 bases had no gene match. Germline values: CDR1 GTSNPN, CDR2 SVGIG (reference sequence). The CDR3 length is 16 residues. The CDR3 region has the DNA TGTGCCTGGAGTGTATCAGGACAGGCCTATAATTCACCCCTCCACTTT. This codes for CAWSVSGQAYNSPLHF.